These T cell receptor beta chains were read from a single sample in a study of blood T cell repertoires in COVID-19. The repertoire was sequenced with immunoSEQ multiplex PCR; TCRdb's copy has only in-frame clones and lacks some. Of about 99,000 clones listed, 82% were seen once; the top ten hold about 4.8%. The source material was peripheral blood. Source of these receptors: a man aged 55 to 69 with acute or convalescent COVID-19. Each CDR3 is given with its conserved first and last residue. Fields, in order: V gene, CDR3 protein.

v_call: TRBV5-1
cdr3_aa: CASSLTDRGRGRDRGTEAFF

v_call: TRBV19
cdr3_aa: CASSMWDRGNYGYTF

v_call: TRBV1
cdr3_aa: CTSRETGGELF

v_call: TRBV5-1
cdr3_aa: CASSLVGAGWKTDTQYF

v_call: TRBV11-1
cdr3_aa: CASSLRQVSEQYF

v_call: TRBV7-3
cdr3_aa: CASSPGQGYNEQFF

v_call: TRBV11-3
cdr3_aa: CASSLDLYSPRGEQFF

v_call: TRBV7-9
cdr3_aa: CASSLDSSNSPLHF

v_call: TRBV9
cdr3_aa: CASSPAGDGYTF

v_call: TRBV6-2/TRBV6-3
cdr3_aa: CASSLSGSRSYNEQFF

v_call: TRBV7-9
cdr3_aa: CASNLRDIVTEAFF

v_call: TRBV12-5
cdr3_aa: CASVHRVGDGTGLTRYMNTEAFF

v_call: TRBV19
cdr3_aa: CASSIGGWDTGELFF

v_call: TRBV19
cdr3_aa: CASSIVEQVYGYTF

v_call: TRBV6-5
cdr3_aa: CASSPQGRTEAFF

v_call: TRBV15
cdr3_aa: CATKMGLSNYEQFF

v_call: TRBV19
cdr3_aa: CASTYTGTGGMTLHF

v_call: TRBV4-1
cdr3_aa: CASSQDLFPPMNTEAFF

v_call: TRBV6-5
cdr3_aa: CATRRTVWEYGYTF

v_call: TRBV29-1
cdr3_aa: CSGKTGAADTQYF

v_call: TRBV9
cdr3_aa: CASSVAGTGTYEQYF

v_call: TRBV7-8
cdr3_aa: CASSFRGGTDTQYF

v_call: TRBV6-5
cdr3_aa: CASSIDNYEQYF

v_call: TRBV28
cdr3_aa: CASSSAGHNTGELFF

v_call: TRBV19
cdr3_aa: CASTNGATGGDTQYF

v_call: TRBV19
cdr3_aa: CASSTERESTDTQYF

v_call: TRBV4-1
cdr3_aa: CASSPRDRSDEQYF

v_call: TRBV29-1
cdr3_aa: CSAGRDNEQFF

v_call: TRBV15
cdr3_aa: CATSRFGQGVRYGYTF

v_call: TRBV7-9
cdr3_aa: CASGGQTNEKLFF

v_call: TRBV11-2
cdr3_aa: CASGQGGYEQYF

v_call: TRBV7-6
cdr3_aa: CASSLGQGSSYEQYF

v_call: TRBV20-1
cdr3_aa: CSASPQGSYTGELFF

v_call: TRBV19
cdr3_aa: CASSPTDSSNQPQHF

v_call: TRBV30
cdr3_aa: CALDTSSGNTIYF

v_call: TRBV4-2
cdr3_aa: CASSQDHGALYNEQFF

v_call: TRBV28
cdr3_aa: CASSPRQGANSYGYTF

v_call: TRBV10-1
cdr3_aa: CASSPSTSLGYNEQFF

v_call: TRBV14
cdr3_aa: CASSQAWGTKAYEQYF

v_call: TRBV30
cdr3_aa: CAQGLEKLFF

v_call: TRBV7-9
cdr3_aa: CASIWTGEGEKLFF

v_call: TRBV11-2
cdr3_aa: CASSPGGAVTGELFF

v_call: TRBV30
cdr3_aa: CAWSVGPGGNEQFF

v_call: TRBV7-2
cdr3_aa: CASSLDRASNEKLFF

v_call: TRBV5-8
cdr3_aa: CASPMPDRDGYTF